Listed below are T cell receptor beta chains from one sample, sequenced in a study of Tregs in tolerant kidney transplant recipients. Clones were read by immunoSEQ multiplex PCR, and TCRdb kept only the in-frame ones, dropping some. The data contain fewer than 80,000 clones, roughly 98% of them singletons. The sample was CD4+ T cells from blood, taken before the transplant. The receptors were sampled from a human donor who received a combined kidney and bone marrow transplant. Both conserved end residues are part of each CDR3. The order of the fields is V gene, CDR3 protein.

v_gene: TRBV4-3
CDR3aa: CASSQPHRVLYEQYF

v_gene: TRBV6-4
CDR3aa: CASSSLAGVTGELFF

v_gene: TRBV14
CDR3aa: CASSQGTVPYEQYF

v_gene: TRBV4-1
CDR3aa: CASSQLPPGLEVHQPQHF

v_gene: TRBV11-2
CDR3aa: CASTEPLGSSYNEQFF

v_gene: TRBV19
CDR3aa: CASSGRGGVAGGGTDTQYF

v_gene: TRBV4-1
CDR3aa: CASSQVLHWPDIYGYTF

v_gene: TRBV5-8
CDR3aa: CASSLRGNQPQHF

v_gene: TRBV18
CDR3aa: CASSRAGIPYEQYF

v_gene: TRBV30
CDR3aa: CAWSVKGANEQFF

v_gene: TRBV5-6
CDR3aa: CASSLFGASGLHTDTQYF

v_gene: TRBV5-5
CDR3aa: CASSLYSSRYEQYF

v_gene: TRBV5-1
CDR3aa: CASSLGGHNEKLFF

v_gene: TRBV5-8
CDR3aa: CASSTQGAIAFF

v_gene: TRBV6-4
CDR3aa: CASRGTSGRGEELFF

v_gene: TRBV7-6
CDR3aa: CASRRKLGGNTIYF

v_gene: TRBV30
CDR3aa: CAWSRWEYNEQFF

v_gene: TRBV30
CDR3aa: CAWSVQGGGEKLFF

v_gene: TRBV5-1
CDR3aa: CASSLTGGREETQYF

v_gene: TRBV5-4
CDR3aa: CASSGGQGVNNEQYF

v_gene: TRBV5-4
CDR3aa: CASSPPLGGEGGGYTF

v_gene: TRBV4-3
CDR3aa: CASSQVATNEKLFF

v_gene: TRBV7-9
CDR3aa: CASRHWTGRLDTEAFF

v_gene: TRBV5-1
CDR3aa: CASSLDTNTEAFF

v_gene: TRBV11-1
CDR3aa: CASSGKEPARGLTEQYF